Shown below are 18 T cell receptor beta chains from a single sample sequenced in a study of CD8 T cells in ankylosing spondylitis. TCRdb independently ran MiXCR on the 5' RACE reads; one entry per CDR3 protein. The sample consists of 150,000 to 200,000 distinct CDR3 sequences, 15% to 20% of them appearing once. The sample taken for sequencing was blood, either unsorted or a sorted T cell fraction (not recorded which). Every receptor here comes from a male donor with ankylosing spondylitis or in good health (not recorded which).

This clonotype was seen at least ten times. DNA of the CDR3: TGTGCCAGCAGCCAAGGGACTAGCGCCTACGAGCAGTACTTC. This sequence encodes CASSQGTSAYEQYF. This rearrangement joins TRBV3-1 to TRBJ2-7; TRBD2 aligns across 9 bases. The CDR3 spans 14 residues. The trim removed 1 base at V and 2 bases at J, leaving 0 bases unmatched. Germline values: CDR1 LGHDT, CDR2 YNNKEL (reference sequence).

In regard to this clonotype: This clone may be a read error of a much larger clone one base away. The rearrangement joins TRBV20-1 to TRBJ2-5; 10 bases match TRBD2. CDR3 length equals 16 residues. The germline V gene encodes CDR1 DFQATT and CDR2 SNEGSKA (reference sequence). Here the CDR3 reads CSARVIAGGSPEIQYF. Written as DNA, the CDR3 is TGCAGTGCTAGGGTTATAGCGGGAGGCTCCCCAGAGATCCAGTACTTC.

The chain has TRBV3-1 and TRBJ2-7; 7 nucleotides match TRBD2. Trimming took 1 base from V and 5 from J; bases not matched to a gene: 8. Germline CDR1 is LGHDT and CDR2 is YNNKEL (reference sequence). The CDR3 totals 15 residues. The CDR3 protein is CASSQGAGVLHEQYF. Here the CDR3 DNA reads TGTGCCAGCAGCCAAGGTGCGGGAGTACTCCACGAGCAGTACTTC.

The rearrangement joins TRBV4-2 to TRBJ1-6, with a possible D match to TRBD1 (5 bases). Germline CDR1 and CDR2: LGHNA and YNFKEQ. V was shortened by 4 bases and J by 11 bases, with 18 bases between the two germline ends. This CDR3 contains 15 residues. The CDR3, as DNA: TGTGCCAGCAGCCGCTCAGGACAAGGCCCGGCACCCCTCCACTTT. This sequence encodes CASSRSGQGPAPLHF.

This clonotype was detected a few times. The rearrangement uses TRBV19 and TRBJ1-2; D not certain. There are 14 residues in the CDR3. V shed 3 bases and J shed 0 bases, with 8 bases lying between them. Germline V gene sequence: CDR1 LNHDA, CDR2 SQIVND (reference sequence). CDR3 residues: CASSISRTNYGYTF. The DNA of the CDR3 is TGTGCCAGTAGTATCAGTCGAACTAACTATGGCTACACCTTC.

Many counts were recorded for this clonotype. The chain is built from TRBV5-1 and TRBJ1-4; perhaps TRBD1 as D (6 bases). The CDR3 is made up of 15 amino acids. Germline CDR1 SGHRS, CDR2 YFSETQ. V lost 5 bases to trimming and J lost 3 bases, with 14 bases between them. CDR3 loop: CASSFGGQPNEKLFF. For the CDR3, the DNA is TGCGCCAGCAGTTTTGGAGGACAGCCTAATGAAAAACTGTTTTTT.

This clonotype came up many times. The chain recombines TRBV10-3 with TRBJ2-3; 8 nucleotides line up with TRBD2. The germline V gene has CDR1 ENHRY and CDR2 SYGVKD. The trim removed 7 bases at V and 2 bases at J, leaving 5 bases unmatched. CDR3 length: 14 amino acids. CDR3 protein: CAIKERELTDTQYF. The CDR3 bases are TGTGCCATCAAGGAGCGGGAGCTCACAGATACGCAGTATTTT.

This clonotype was found a few times. This chain joins TRBV3-1 and TRBJ1-1; D call uncertain. The V gene lost 2 bases and the J gene lost 1 base, with 5 bases spanning the gap. Looked up from germline, CDR1 is LGHDT and CDR2 is YNNKEL (reference sequence). CDR3 length: 13 amino acids. This chain's CDR3 is CASSQLTNTEAFF. The CDR3 DNA is TGTGCCAGCAGCCAATTGACGAACACTGAAGCTTTCTTT.

The chain combines TRBV12-3 or TRBV12-4 with TRBJ2-2; TRBD1 might be the D (5 bases). This CDR3 is built from 13 residues. Trimming removed 7 bases from V and 5 bases from J, with 11 bases in between. The CDR3 loop reads CASTLQGTGELFF. The CDR3 region has the DNA TGTGCCAGCACTCTCCAGGGTACCGGGGAGCTGTTTTTT.

There are many counts of this clonotype. The V call is TRBV20-1, the J call TRBJ2-5, with D unclear. Germline V lookup: CDR1 DFQATT, CDR2 SNEGSKA (reference sequence). The V end lost 3 bases, the J end lost 1 base, and 12 bases lay between the germline ends. This CDR3 is built from 14 residues. CDR3 DNA: TGCAGTGCTAGTTCGTTGCGGTTCCAAGAGACCCAGTACTTC. Protein: CSASSLRFQETQYF.

The chain uses TRBV19 and TRBJ2-6; the D is unclear. V lost 2 bases to trimming and J lost 0 bases, with 14 bases between them. Per germline, CDR1 LNHDA and CDR2 SQIVND (reference sequence). The CDR3 totals 18 residues. Here the CDR3 DNA reads TGTGCCAGTAGTATATCCATCCGCGTTATCTCTGGGGCCAACGTCCTGACTTTC. This gives the protein CASSISIRVISGANVLTF.

This chain joins TRBV7-9 and TRBJ1-1; the D is unclear. Per germline, CDR1 SEHNR and CDR2 FQNEAQ (reference sequence). This CDR3 region has 14 residues. Deletions cut 5 bases from V and 1 base from J, with 11 bases between. The CDR3 loop reads CASSLLGGNTEAFF. In DNA form, the CDR3 reads TGTGCCAGCAGCCTACTGGGTGGGAACACTGAAGCTTTCTTT.

The chain couples TRBV28 to TRBJ2-7; 11 nucleotides match TRBD2. V was pared by 5 bases and J by 7 bases, with 7 bases of the junction left unmatched. CDR3 size: 14 residues. Per the germline V gene, CDR1 is MDHEN and CDR2 is SYDVKM. The CDR3 region is CASSRLAGRSEQYF. As DNA, the CDR3 is TGTGCCAGCAGTAGACTAGCGGGACGCTCGGAGCAGTACTTC.

The chain couples TRBV5-4 to TRBJ2-5, with 11 bases fitting TRBD1. J gave up 5 bases and V 3 bases, and 6 bases lay outside the gene matches. Germline CDR1 is SGHNT and CDR2 is YYREEE (reference sequence). This CDR3 spans 15 amino acids. The CDR3 region is CASSSPDRGRETQYF. In DNA form, the CDR3 reads TGTGCCAGCAGCTCACCGGACAGGGGGCGGGAGACCCAGTACTTC.

The CDR3 coding sequence is TGTGCCAGCACCCTTTTAGGGGATACGCAGTATTTT. Translating it yields CASTLLGDTQYF. This chain links TRBV28 with TRBJ2-3; D not certain. The CDR3 covers 12 residues. In germline, CDR1 is MDHEN, CDR2 SYDVKM. V lost 7 bases and J 6 bases, leaving 11 bases between the germline ends.

This clonotype was seen many times. The chain couples TRBV19 to TRBJ1-5; D possibly corresponds to TRBD1 (5 bases). This CDR3 is built from 14 residues. Trimming took off 6 bases at V and 6 bases at J, with 15 bases between the two ends. Germline lookup yields CDR1 LNHDA and CDR2 SQIVND (reference sequence). The CDR3 region is CASRGYQGGQPQHF. CDR3 DNA: TGTGCCAGTAGGGGTTATCAGGGAGGTCAGCCCCAGCATTTT. The complete variable domain, with remaining parts taken from reference TRBV19 and TRBJ1-5, reads DGGITQSPKYLFRKEGQNVTLSCEQNLNHDAMYWYRQDPGQGLRLIYYSQIVNDFQKGDIAEGYSVSREKKESFPLTVTSAQKNPTAFYLCASRGYQGGQPQHFGDGTRLSIL.

This clonotype occurred a few times. The CDR3 nucleotides read TGTGCCAGCAGCTTCGGGCGGGGGAGCGCGGAGCAGTTCTTC. Translated, it gives CASSFGRGSAEQFF. This sequence joins TRBV7-9 and TRBJ2-1; 7 nucleotides match TRBD2. The junction had 9 bases not matched to a gene; V was cut back by 3 bases and J by 10 bases. In germline, CDR1 is SEHNR, CDR2 FQNEAQ (reference sequence). The CDR3 consists of 14 residues. The variable domain in full, completed from reference TRBV7-9 and TRBJ2-1, reads DTGVSQNPRHKITKRGQNVTFRCDPISEHNRLYWYRQTLGQGPEFLTYFQNEAQLEKSRLLSDRFSAERPKGSFSTLEIQRTEQGDSAMYLCASSFGRGSAEQFFGPGTRLTVL.

This clonotype was counted many times. The J gene is TRBJ2-7, the V gene TRBV20-1; D uncertain. Trimming left V 7 bases short and J 3 bases short, with 16 bases between. The V gene's germline CDR1 is DFQATT and CDR2 SNEGSKA (reference sequence). The CDR3 sequence is 13 residues long. This CDR3 reads CSGSGPSVYEQYF. The CDR3 region has the DNA TGCAGTGGGTCAGGCCCCAGTGTCTACGAGCAGTACTTC.